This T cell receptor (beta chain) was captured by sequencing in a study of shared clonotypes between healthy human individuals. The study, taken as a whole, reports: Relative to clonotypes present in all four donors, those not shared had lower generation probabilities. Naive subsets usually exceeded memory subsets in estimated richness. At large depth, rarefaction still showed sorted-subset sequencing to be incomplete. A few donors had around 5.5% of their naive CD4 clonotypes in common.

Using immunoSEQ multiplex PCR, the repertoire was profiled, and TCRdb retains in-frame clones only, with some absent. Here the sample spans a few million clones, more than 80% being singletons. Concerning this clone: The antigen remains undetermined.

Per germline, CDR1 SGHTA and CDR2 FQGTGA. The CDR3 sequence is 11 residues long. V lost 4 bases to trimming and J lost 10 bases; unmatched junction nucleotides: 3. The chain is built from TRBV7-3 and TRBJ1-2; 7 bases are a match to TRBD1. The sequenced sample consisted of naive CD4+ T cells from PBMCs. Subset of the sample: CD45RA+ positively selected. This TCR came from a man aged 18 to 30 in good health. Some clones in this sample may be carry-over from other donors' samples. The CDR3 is CASSSGTDYTF. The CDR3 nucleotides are TGTGCCAGCAGCTCTGGGACAGACTACACCTTC.